Below, 16 T cell receptor beta chains from the same sample are listed, as sequenced in a study of blood T cells in healthy people across ages. A second PCR, run for roughly 6 to 11 cycles, used a sample-barcoded 5' primer plus a J-beta primer mix. TCRdb reprocessed the 5' RACE reads via MiXCR and lists one record per CDR3 protein. There are about 780,000 distinct CDR3 sequences in the sample; about 47% occur only once, and 15% to 20% lies in the top ten. Source material: blood. These receptors originate from an older man in good health.

The V call is TRBV29-1, the J call TRBJ2-1; 10 bases match TRBD2. The CDR3 has 16 residues. V lost 3 bases, J lost 6 bases, and 11 bases stayed unmatched. Germline V lookup: CDR1 SQVTM, CDR2 ANQGSEA. The CDR3: CSVDSSGSWVTNEQFF. The CDR3 DNA is TGCAGCGTTGATTCTAGCGGGAGCTGGGTTACCAATGAGCAGTTCTTC.

This clonotype was detected only a few times. A much larger clonotype is one base distant, so this may be a read error. This chain connects TRBV5-1 to TRBJ2-1, with 10 nucleotides matching TRBD2. The DNA end is more similar to TRBJ2-7, so the J call may be wrong. Germline CDR1 and CDR2: SGHRS and YFSETQ. The CDR3 is 21 amino acids. CDR3 coding DNA: TGCGCCAGCAGCTTGGAGGGGGCCGTGACTAGCGGGTTGAGCTCCTACAATGAGCAGTACTTC. This translates into CASSLEGAVTSGLSSYNEQYF.

This clonotype showed up many times. V is TRBV29-1 and J is TRBJ2-1; D perhaps matches TRBD2 (6 bases). Trimming removed 2 bases from V and 9 bases from J, with 17 bases in between. Germline assignment: CDR1 SQVTM and CDR2 ANQGSEA. The CDR3 contains 14 residues. DNA of the CDR3: TGCAGCGTTGAACGACTAGTGGGTATAGGTGAGCAGTTCTTC. As protein: CSVERLVGIGEQFF.

This clonotype was counted only a few times. The chain recombines TRBV24-1 with TRBJ2-3, with D uncertain. V lost 3 bases, J lost 0 bases, and 6 bases lay in between. The CDR3 covers 14 residues. Germline values: CDR1 KGHDR, CDR2 SFDVKD. CDR3 in DNA: TGTGCCACCAGTGATCCCTCTAGCACAGATACGCAGTATTTT. Amino acids: CATSDPSSTDTQYF.

The chain has TRBV3-1 and TRBJ2-1; 10 bases are a match to TRBD2. Germline loops: CDR1 LGHDT, CDR2 YNNKEL (reference sequence). The V and J ends lost 8 bases and 15 bases, in that order; junction bases with no gene match: 19. The CDR3 runs 15 residues. This CDR3 reads CASGPRGGSGRASFF. Written as DNA, the CDR3 is TGTGCCAGCGGCCCTCGCGGTGGCAGCGGGAGGGCATCGTTCTTC.

The J gene is TRBJ1-1, the V gene TRBV30; TRBD1 might be the D (6 bases). The CDR3 length is 13 residues. Per the germline V gene, CDR1 is GTSNPN and CDR2 is SVGIG (reference sequence). Trimming took off 8 bases at V and 2 bases at J, with 15 bases between the two ends. The CDR3 loop is CARRGQPNTEAFF. The CDR3 DNA sequence: TGTGCCCGGCGGGGGCAGCCCAACACTGAAGCTTTCTTT.

This clonotype was detected only a few times. The V call is TRBV27, the J call TRBJ2-7; 7 bases fit TRBD1. Germline trimming cut 6 bases from V and 3 bases from J; bases unmatched to any gene: 11. Germline V gives CDR1 MNHEY, CDR2 SMNVEV (reference sequence). CDR3 length equals 15 residues. CDR3 DNA sequence: TGTGCCAGCAGCCGGTCCGGACAGGTTTTCTACGAGCAGTACTTC. It yields the protein CASSRSGQVFYEQYF.

The rearrangement links TRBV9 to TRBJ2-5, with a weak D call TRBD2 (7 bases). Trimming took 0 bases from V and 11 from J, leaving 17 bases between them. CDR3 length equals 14 residues. The germline V gene encodes CDR1 SGDLS and CDR2 YYNGEE. CDR3 protein: CASSVVAGEGEQYF. The DNA for the CDR3 is TGTGCCAGCAGCGTAGTGGCAGGGGAGGGGGAGCAGTACTTC.

The DNA for the CDR3 is TGTGCCAGCAGTTCCGCTAGCGGCAACACAGATACGCAGTATTTT. Amino acids: CASSSASGNTDTQYF. The chain has TRBV28 and TRBJ2-3; the match to TRBD2 covers 7 bases. The CDR3 totals 15 residues. Germline V lookup: CDR1 MDHEN, CDR2 SYDVKM. J lost 2 bases, V lost 4 bases, and 6 bases had no gene match.

This CDR3 reads CSAGRWGLGLADRSSTDTQYF. CDR3 DNA: TGCAGTGCTGGCAGGTGGGGGCTAGGACTAGCGGACCGATCTAGCACAGATACGCAGTATTTT. The rearrangement joins TRBV20-1 to TRBJ2-3; 10 bases fit TRBD2. Per germline, CDR1 DFQATT and CDR2 SNEGSKA (reference sequence). J gave up 0 bases and V 5 bases, and 23 bases lay outside the gene matches. The CDR3 is 21 amino acids.

This clonotype has only a few counts. The chain uses TRBV20-1 and TRBJ2-3; 10 nucleotides line up with TRBD2. This CDR3 is built from 16 residues. Trimming removed 2 bases from V and 5 bases from J; junction bases left unmatched: 10. Per the germline V gene, CDR1 is DFQATT and CDR2 is SNEGSKA (reference sequence). The CDR3 bases are TGCAGTGCTAGAAGTCGGCTAGCGGGAGCTCGAGATACGCAGTATTTT. Translating gives CSARSRLAGARDTQYF.

The chain joins TRBV12-3 or TRBV12-4 to TRBJ2-1; 10 nucleotides agree with TRBD1. CDR3 length equals 14 residues. The J segment lost 2 bases and the V segment lost 6 bases, leaving 1 base of the junction unmatched. CDR3 nucleotide sequence: TGTGCCAGCAGGGGGACAGGGGCCTACAATGAGCAGTTCTTC. Its translation is CASRGTGAYNEQFF.

The chain uses TRBV11-2 and TRBJ2-7, with 7 bases lining up with TRBD2. This CDR3 contains 15 residues. V gave up 5 bases and J gave up 7 bases; unmatched junction bases: 14. Germline V gene lookup returns CDR1 SGHAT and CDR2 FQNNGV. CDR3 DNA: TGTGCCAGCAGCCCCTCAGCGGGATTCAAAGGTGAGCAGTACTTC. It codes for CASSPSAGFKGEQYF.

V gene TRBV6-2 or TRBV6-3 combines with J gene TRBJ1-1; D perhaps matches TRBD1 (5 bases). V was pared by 7 bases and J by 1 base, with 13 bases between. The CDR3 length is 14 residues. Looked up from germline, CDR1 is MNHEY and CDR2 is SVGEGT. CDR3 bases: TGTGCCAGCACTTTCGGGACGACGAACACTGAAGCTTTCTTT. This encodes CASTFGTTNTEAFF.

The CDR3 region is CASSVGGLNEQFF. CDR3 DNA: TGTGCCAGCAGCGTAGGCGGGCTAAATGAGCAGTTCTTC. This sequence joins TRBV9 and TRBJ2-1, with TRBD2 as a possible D gene (5 bases). The germline V gene has CDR1 SGDLS and CDR2 YYNGEE. Trimming shortened V by 0 bases and J by 7 bases, and 8 bases separated the two germline ends. The length of the CDR3 is 13 residues.

The V gene is TRBV30, the J gene TRBJ2-3; TRBD2 matches at 8 bases. Germline V lookup: CDR1 GTSNPN, CDR2 SVGIG (reference sequence). With 4 bases clipped from V and 0 bases from J, the junction kept 6 bases outside the gene matches. CDR3 length: 15 amino acids. The CDR3 DNA sequence: TGTGCCTGGAACGCGGGAGGTACTAGCACAGATACGCAGTATTTT. Its translation: CAWNAGGTSTDTQYF.